The 30 T cell receptor beta chains reported below all come from one sample, sequenced in a study of CD8+CD57+ T cells in acquired aplastic anemia. CD8+CD57+ cell expansion, shown by flow cytometry, had occurred in the patients selected for sequencing. Profiles of TCR beta VDJ and CDR3 were generated from a genomic DNA template. From the reads, TCRdb called clonotypes with MiXCR, one entry per CDR3 protein. The sample lists some 170,000 distinct CDR3 sequences; around half were seen once. Material for sequencing was sorted CD4+, CD8+, or CD8+CD57+ T cells (not recorded which) from PBMCs. Receptors originate from a human donor with aplastic anemia.

The chain joins TRBV5-6 to TRBJ1-1; possibly TRBD1 for D (5 bases). The V end was cut by 4 bases, the J end by 1 base, with 11 bases between. The CDR3 covers 14 residues. CDR1 is SGHDT and CDR2 is YYEEEE in the germline V gene. The CDR3 DNA sequence: TGTGCCAGCAGCCTTGGGGCATCGAACACTGAAGCTTTCTTT. Its translation is CASSLGASNTEAFF.

The J gene is TRBJ1-2, the V gene TRBV29-1; 7 bases align to TRBD1. The CDR3 length is 13 residues. V gave up 5 bases and J gave up 8 bases; unmatched junction bases: 11. Germline V CDR1 and CDR2: SQVTM, ANQGSEA. The DNA for the CDR3 is TGCAGCGTTCATCCAGGGGGACCCGGGGGCTACACCTTC. It encodes CSVHPGGPGGYTF.

At least ten counts were recorded for this clonotype. The chain employs TRBV2 and TRBJ1-5; no firm D call. Germline lookup yields CDR1 SNHLY and CDR2 FYNNEI. The CDR3 sequence is 15 residues long. V was trimmed by 6 bases and J by 0 bases, leaving 12 bases between them. DNA of the CDR3: TGTGCCAGCAGGATTGATGTGAATAGCAATCAGCCCCAGCATTTT. Its translation: CASRIDVNSNQPQHF.

This chain connects TRBV30 to TRBJ1-5; 8 bases agree with TRBD1. The germline CDR1 and CDR2 sequences are GTSNPN and SVGIG (reference sequence). Losses at the gene ends were 5 bases for V and 4 bases for J; bases not matched to a gene: 7. CDR3 size: 14 residues. CDR3: CAWVRTGGNQPQHF. In DNA form, the CDR3 reads TGTGCCTGGGTACGTACAGGGGGAAATCAGCCCCAGCATTTT.

On this clonotype itself: This may be a read error, as it is one base from a much larger clone. This chain connects TRBV4-3 to TRBJ2-1, with 8 bases fitting TRBD2. Looked up from germline, CDR1 is LGHNA and CDR2 is YSLEER. This CDR3 comprises 14 residues. The chain's CDR3 is CVSSQGGGFNEQFF. The CDR3 DNA reads as TGCGTCAGCAGCCAAGGCGGGGGGTTCAATGAGCAGTTCTTC.

This clonotype was detected ten times or more. This chain joins TRBV5-1 and TRBJ2-2; 12 bases line up with TRBD2. Germline trimming cut 4 bases from V and 0 bases from J; bases unmatched to any gene: 10. Germline lookup yields CDR1 SGHRS and CDR2 YFSETQ. The CDR3 is made up of 19 amino acids. In DNA, the CDR3 is TGCGCCAGCAGCCCAGTCGGACTAGCGGGGTTCGCGAACACCGGGGAGCTGTTTTTT. It codes for CASSPVGLAGFANTGELFF.

This chain links TRBV29-1 with TRBJ2-7; 9 bases fit TRBD2. This CDR3 contains 15 residues. J was trimmed by 5 bases and V by 8 bases; bases with no gene match: 16. Germline values: CDR1 SQVTM, CDR2 ANQGSEA. CDR3 coding DNA: TGCAGCTTCCCCCCAAGCGGGGGGTATGCACACGAGCAGTACTTC. Residues: CSFPPSGGYAHEQYF.

As DNA, the CDR3 is TGTGCCAGCAGTGCCCCGGGGCCCAATCAGCCCCAGCATTTT. Its protein is CASSAPGPNQPQHF. The gene calls are TRBV6-1 and TRBJ1-5, with D possibly TRBD1 on 5 matching bases. The CDR3 runs 14 residues. Trimming took off 4 bases at V and 3 bases at J, with 10 bases between the two ends. Germline CDR1 MNHNS, CDR2 SASEGT.

The rearrangement links TRBV25-1 to TRBJ2-3; 11 positions agree with TRBD2. Germline-derived CDR1 and CDR2 are MGHDK and SYGVNS. This CDR3 is 13 amino acids long. V was pared by 6 bases and J by 8 bases, with 4 bases of the junction left unmatched. The CDR3 sequence is CASRTSGDRTQYF. The CDR3 DNA reads as TGTGCCAGCAGGACTAGCGGGGACCGTACGCAGTATTTT.

V is TRBV7-2 and J is TRBJ1-2; no definite D call. Trimming cost V 9 bases and J 4 bases, with 15 bases left between them. Germline CDR1 SGHTA, CDR2 FQGNSA. The CDR3 runs to 13 residues. The CDR3 bases are TGTGCCAGTAGTATTCTCCACTCCTATGGCTACACCTTC. Protein: CASSILHSYGYTF.

This chain links TRBV24-1 with TRBJ2-2; D is perhaps TRBD1 (5 bases). CDR1 KGHDR and CDR2 SFDVKD come from the germline V gene. This CDR3 has 15 residues. Trimming pared 4 bases from V and 1 base from J, leaving 9 bases between. The CDR3 sequence is CATSDRVENTGELFF. DNA of the CDR3: TGTGCCACCAGTGACAGGGTCGAGAACACCGGGGAGCTGTTTTTT.

Ten or more counts support this clonotype. This chain connects TRBV19 to TRBJ2-5; D perhaps matches TRBD1 (5 bases). This CDR3 spans 17 amino acids. Germline CDR1 is LNHDA and CDR2 is SQIVND (reference sequence). V lost 1 base, J lost 5 bases, and 20 bases lay in between. The CDR3 loop is CASSIVGFQGHEETQYF. CDR3 DNA sequence: TGTGCCAGTAGTATAGTAGGATTTCAGGGCCATGAGGAGACCCAGTACTTC.

This chain uses TRBV24-1 with TRBJ1-2; a possible D gene is TRBD1 (6 bases). Deletions cut 11 bases from V and 8 bases from J, with 17 bases between. CDR1 KGHDR and CDR2 SFDVKD come from the germline V gene. The length of the CDR3 is 12 residues. The CDR3 loop reads CASGGGAGGYTF. Written as DNA, the CDR3 is TGTGCCAGCGGAGGGGGTGCGGGAGGCTACACCTTC.

Many counts were recorded for this clonotype. The chain uses TRBV7-6 and TRBJ2-5; TRBD2 matches at 9 bases. The CDR3 extends over 17 amino acids. V shed 4 bases, J shed 5 bases, and the junction held 14 bases outside the gene matches. From germline, CDR1 is SGHVS and CDR2 FNYEAQ. DNA for the CDR3: TGTGCCAGCAGCTACAGCCCTCCCGCGGGGGGGCCTGAGACCCAGTACTTC. Its protein is CASSYSPPAGGPETQYF.

This clonotype was picked up many times. The chain employs TRBV10-2 and TRBJ1-1, with 11 bases that match TRBD1. The trim removed 2 bases at V and 4 bases at J, leaving 6 bases unmatched. CDR1 is WSHSY and CDR2 is SAAADI in the germline V gene. There are 16 residues in the CDR3. CDR3 region: CASSESRGTGGTEAFF. The CDR3 nucleotides are TGCGCCAGCAGTGAGAGTAGGGGGACAGGGGGCACTGAAGCTTTCTTT.

This clonotype was counted at least ten times. The chain is built from TRBV7-2 and TRBJ2-7; tentatively, D is TRBD2 (6 bases). The CDR3 has 10 amino acids. Trimming pared 8 bases from V and 6 bases from J, leaving 8 bases between. Germline CDR1 and CDR2: SGHTA and FQGNSA. The CDR3 DNA is TGTGCCAGCGGGGAGGCCGAGCAGTACTTC. It yields the protein CASGEAEQYF.

The rearrangement joins TRBV20-1 to TRBJ1-1; D ambiguous. The CDR3 has 14 amino acids. Germline lookup yields CDR1 DFQATT and CDR2 SNEGSKA (reference sequence). The germline V and J ends were trimmed by 5 bases and 4 bases, with 17 bases remaining between them. CDR3 sequence (DNA): TGCAGTGCTCATCCCTGGTCAACGAGCACTGAAGCTTTCTTT. Translation gives CSAHPWSTSTEAFF.

The chain links TRBV24-1 to TRBJ2-2; D is perhaps TRBD2 (5 bases). The V end was cut by 3 bases, the J end by 11 bases, with 15 bases between. From germline, CDR1 is KGHDR and CDR2 SFDVKD. The CDR3 sequence is 14 residues long. This chain's CDR3 is CATSDNLTPGELFF. The CDR3 DNA reads TGTGCCACCAGTGATAACCTAACACCGGGAGAGCTGTTTTTT.

The genes are TRBV27 and TRBJ1-5; maybe TRBD1 (5 bases). V was cut by 3 bases and J by 9 bases, with 12 bases left in between. The length of the CDR3 is 13 residues. Looked up from germline, CDR1 is MNHEY and CDR2 is SMNVEV (reference sequence). The CDR3 DNA reads as TGTGCCAGCAGTTTGCTAGCGGGGGGGCCCCAGCATTTT. It specifies CASSLLAGGPQHF.

This clonotype was detected ten times or more. The CDR3 DNA follows: TGTGCCAGCAGCCCAGGACCGAAGAACACTGAAGCTTTCTTT. It translates to CASSPGPKNTEAFF. The rearrangement joins TRBV7-6 to TRBJ1-1; unclear D gene. Trimming removed 5 bases at V and 1 base at J, with 11 bases between. The germline V gene encodes CDR1 SGHVS and CDR2 FNYEAQ. This CDR3 is built from 14 residues.

CDR3 amino acids: CASSPGVGGEKLFF. The CDR3 bases are TGTGCCAGCAGCCCTGGGGTAGGGGGTGAAAAACTGTTTTTT. The chain uses TRBV25-1 and TRBJ1-4; tentatively, D is TRBD1 (6 bases). The CDR3 is 14 residues long. Deletions cut 6 bases from V and 7 bases from J, with 15 bases between. The V gene's germline CDR1 is MGHDK and CDR2 SYGVNS.

This clonotype was counted many times. V is TRBV27 and J is TRBJ1-1; D call uncertain. The ends were cut back, 10 bases at V and 1 base at J, with 10 bases in the middle. The CDR3 has 12 amino acids. Germline V CDR1 and CDR2: MNHEY, SMNVEV (reference sequence). CDR3 residues: CATGDSNTEAFF. The CDR3 DNA reads as TGTGCCACCGGGGATTCGAACACTGAAGCTTTCTTT.

Notes on this clonotype: A much more abundant neighbour one base away suggests this may be a read error. The rearrangement joins TRBV6-2 or TRBV6-3 to TRBJ2-1; D remains unclear. Per germline, CDR1 MNHEY and CDR2 SVGEGT. This CDR3 has 13 amino acids. CDR3 DNA: TGTGGCAGCAGGAATGACCAATACAATGAGCAGTTCTTC. Its protein is CGSRNDQYNEQFF.

This clonotype was counted between two and nine times. One base away lies a much larger clone, so this may be a sequencing read error. The CDR3 ends on some other residue instead of the conserved phenylalanine or tryptophan, so this is likely a read error. The rearrangement joins TRBV20-1 to TRBJ1-5, with 7 positions matching TRBD1. The germline gives CDR1 DFQATT, CDR2 SNEGSKA (reference sequence). The CDR3 length is 15 residues. The V gene end was trimmed by 6 bases and the J gene end by 0 bases; junction bases not matched to a gene: 8. This chain's CDR3 is CSASGTEYSNQPQHS. The DNA for the CDR3 is TGCAGTGCGTCCGGGACAGAGTATAGCAATCAGCCCCAGCATTCT.

The rearrangement uses TRBV29-1 and TRBJ2-7; 7 bases are shared with TRBD2. The CDR3 is 12 amino acids. J gave up 4 bases and V 4 bases, and 4 bases lay outside the gene matches. Germline V gives CDR1 SQVTM, CDR2 ANQGSEA. The CDR3 sequence is CSVGGGSYEQYF. The CDR3 DNA reads as TGCAGCGTTGGAGGCGGGAGTTACGAGCAGTACTTC.

Ten or more counts support this clonotype. This chain joins TRBV7-8 and TRBJ1-3; D is uncertain. V was shortened by 1 base and J by 0 bases, with 7 bases between the two germline ends. This CDR3 has 15 residues. Germline V gene sequence: CDR1 SGHVS, CDR2 FQNEAQ. The CDR3 nucleotides are TGTGCCAGCAGCTTAGTAGGGAACTCTGGAAACACCATATATTTT. Encoded protein: CASSLVGNSGNTIYF.

This clonotype appeared a few times. In DNA form, the CDR3 reads TGTGCCACCAGTGATTTGCGGGAGCAGTTCTTC. Translating gives CATSDLREQFF. This rearrangement joins TRBV24-1 to TRBJ2-1; no definite D call. The CDR3 is 11 residues long. V was pared by 0 bases and J by 10 bases, with 3 bases between. Germline-derived CDR1 and CDR2 are KGHDR and SFDVKD.

The chain combines TRBV4-1 with TRBJ1-1; no firm D call. There are 14 residues in the CDR3. Looked up from germline, CDR1 is MGHRA and CDR2 is YSYEKL. With 2 bases removed from V and 2 bases from J, the gap between germline ends came to 9 bases. For the CDR3, the DNA is TGCGCCAGCAGCCAACCGGGAAGAAACACTGAAGCTTTCTTT. Its translation is CASSQPGRNTEAFF.

This rearrangement joins TRBV29-1 to TRBJ1-5; no firm D call. Deletions cut 5 bases from V and 0 bases from J, with 5 bases between. This CDR3 comprises 12 residues. Germline V gene lookup returns CDR1 SQVTM and CDR2 ANQGSEA. This CDR3 reads CSVKNSNQPQHF. In DNA, the CDR3 is TGCAGCGTTAAGAATAGCAATCAGCCCCAGCATTTT.

The genes are TRBV11-2 and TRBJ1-5, with D tentatively TRBD1 (6 bases). Germline CDR1 and CDR2: SGHAT and FQNNGV. The CDR3 loop spans 15 amino acids. V shed 0 bases and J shed 3 bases, with 9 bases lying between them. As DNA, the CDR3 is TGTGCCAGCAGCTTAGAACAGGGCCTCAATCAGCCCCAGCATTTT. It is translated as CASSLEQGLNQPQHF.